In this sample, the clone carrying this T cell receptor (beta chain) turned up once. V shed 4 bases, J shed 2 bases, and the junction held 5 bases outside the gene matches. CDR3 size: 15 residues. Looked up from germline, CDR1 is SGHRS and CDR2 is YFSETQ. Repertoires were generated with immunoSEQ multiplex PCR, while TCRdb's copy carries only in-frame clones and drops some. The repertoire holds about 170,000 clones, with 79% as singletons. These data originate in a study of blood T cell repertoires in COVID-19. The source of this sequence is a woman in her 70s in a cohort exposed to, infected with or recovered from COVID-19 (not recorded which). The gene calls are TRBV5-1 and TRBJ1-4, with 7 bases fitting TRBD1. The sequencing input was PBMCs or T cells enriched from blood (not recorded which). This CDR3 reads CASSQQQGTNEKLFF. The CDR3 DNA sequence: TGCGCCAGCAGCCAGCAACAGGGGACTAATGAAAAACTGTTTTTT. The complete variable domain, with remaining parts taken from reference TRBV5-1 and TRBJ1-4, reads KAGVTQTPRYLIKTRGQQVTLSCSPISGHRSVSWYQQTPGQGLQFLFEYFSETQRNKGNFPGRFSGRQFSNSRSEMNVSTLELGDSALYLCASSQQQGTNEKLFFGSGTQLSVL.